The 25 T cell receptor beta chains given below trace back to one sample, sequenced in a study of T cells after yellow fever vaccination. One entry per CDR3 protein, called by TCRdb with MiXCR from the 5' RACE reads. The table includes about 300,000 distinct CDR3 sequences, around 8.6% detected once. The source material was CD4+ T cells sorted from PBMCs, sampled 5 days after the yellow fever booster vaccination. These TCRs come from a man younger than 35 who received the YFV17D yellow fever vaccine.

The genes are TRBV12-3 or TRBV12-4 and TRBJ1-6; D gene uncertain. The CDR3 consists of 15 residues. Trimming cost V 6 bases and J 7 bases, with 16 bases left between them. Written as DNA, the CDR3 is TGTGCCAGCAGAGCGGTAGAGGGAGGGAATTCACCCCTCCACTTT. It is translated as CASRAVEGGNSPLHF.

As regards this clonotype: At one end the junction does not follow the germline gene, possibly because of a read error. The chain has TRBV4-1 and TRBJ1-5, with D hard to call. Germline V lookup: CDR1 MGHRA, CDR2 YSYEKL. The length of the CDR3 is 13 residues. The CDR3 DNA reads TGCGCCAGCAGTCGCGGTGGAGATCAGCCCAAGCATTTT. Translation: CASSRGGDQPKHF.

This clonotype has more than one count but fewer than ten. CDR3 loop: CASSPDTDLTGELFF. The CDR3 nucleotides are TGTGCCAGCAGCCCAGACACCGACCTCACCGGGGAGCTGTTTTTT. This chain links TRBV5-4 with TRBJ2-2; D ambiguous. V was cut by 4 bases and J by 4 bases, with 14 bases left in between. Per the germline V gene, CDR1 is SGHNT and CDR2 is YYREEE (reference sequence). The CDR3 is 15 amino acids.

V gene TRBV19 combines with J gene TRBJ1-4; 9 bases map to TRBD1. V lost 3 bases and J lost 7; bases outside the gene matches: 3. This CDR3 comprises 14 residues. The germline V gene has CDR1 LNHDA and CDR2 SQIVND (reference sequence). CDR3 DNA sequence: TGTGCCAGTAGTATTGGGACAGGGCCTGAAAAACTGTTTTTT. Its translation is CASSIGTGPEKLFF.

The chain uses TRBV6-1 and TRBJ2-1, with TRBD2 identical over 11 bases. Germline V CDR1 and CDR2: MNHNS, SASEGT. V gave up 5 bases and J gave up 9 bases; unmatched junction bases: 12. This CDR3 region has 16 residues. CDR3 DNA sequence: TGTGCCAGCAGTTCTCAGACTAGCGGGGTATCAGGTGAGCAGTTCTTC. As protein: CASSSQTSGVSGEQFF.

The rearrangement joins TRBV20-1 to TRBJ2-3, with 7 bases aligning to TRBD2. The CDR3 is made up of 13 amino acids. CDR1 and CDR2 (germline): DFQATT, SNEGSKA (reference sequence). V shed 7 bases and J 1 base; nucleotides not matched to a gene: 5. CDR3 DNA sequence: TGCAGTGGAAGCGGGGTAGGCACAGATACGCAGTATTTT. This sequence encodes CSGSGVGTDTQYF.

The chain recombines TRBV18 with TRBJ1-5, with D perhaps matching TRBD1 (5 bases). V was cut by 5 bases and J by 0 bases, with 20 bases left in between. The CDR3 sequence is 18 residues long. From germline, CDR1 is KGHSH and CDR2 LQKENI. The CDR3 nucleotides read TGTGCCAGCTCATCTTATTCTGCGGGGCGGGATAGCAATCAGCCCCAGCATTTT. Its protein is CASSSYSAGRDSNQPQHF.

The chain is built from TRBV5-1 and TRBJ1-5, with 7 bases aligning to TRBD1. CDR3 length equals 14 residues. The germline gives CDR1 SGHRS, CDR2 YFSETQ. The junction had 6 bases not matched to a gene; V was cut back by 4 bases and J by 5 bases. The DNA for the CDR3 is TGCGCCAGCAGCCCCGGACAGGAAGATCAGCCCCAGCATTTT. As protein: CASSPGQEDQPQHF.

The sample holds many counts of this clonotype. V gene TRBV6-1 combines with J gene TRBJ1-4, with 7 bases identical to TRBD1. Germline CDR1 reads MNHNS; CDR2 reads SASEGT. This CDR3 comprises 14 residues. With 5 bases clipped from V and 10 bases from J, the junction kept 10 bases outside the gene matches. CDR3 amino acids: CASSPDRETGKLFF. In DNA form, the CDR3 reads TGTGCCAGCAGTCCCGACAGGGAAACCGGAAAACTGTTTTTT.

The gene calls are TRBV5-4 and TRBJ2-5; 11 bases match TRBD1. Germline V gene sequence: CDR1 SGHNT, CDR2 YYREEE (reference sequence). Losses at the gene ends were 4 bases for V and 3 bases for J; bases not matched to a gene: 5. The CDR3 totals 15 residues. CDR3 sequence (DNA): TGTGCCAGCAGCGCCGGACAGGGGGCGGAAGAGACCCAGTACTTC. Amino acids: CASSAGQGAEETQYF. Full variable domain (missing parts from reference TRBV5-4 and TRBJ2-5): ETGVTQSPTHLIKTRGQQVTLRCSSQSGHNTVSWYQQALGQGPQFIFQYYREEENGRGNFPPRFSGLQFPNYSSELNVNALELDDSALYLCASSAGQGAEETQYFGPGTRLLVL.

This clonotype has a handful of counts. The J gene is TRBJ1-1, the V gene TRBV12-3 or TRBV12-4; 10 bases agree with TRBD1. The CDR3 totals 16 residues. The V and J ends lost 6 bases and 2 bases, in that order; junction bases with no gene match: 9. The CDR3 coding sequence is TGTGCCAGCAGACCGACAGGGGGCGCAGGAAACACTGAAGCTTTCTTT. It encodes CASRPTGGAGNTEAFF.

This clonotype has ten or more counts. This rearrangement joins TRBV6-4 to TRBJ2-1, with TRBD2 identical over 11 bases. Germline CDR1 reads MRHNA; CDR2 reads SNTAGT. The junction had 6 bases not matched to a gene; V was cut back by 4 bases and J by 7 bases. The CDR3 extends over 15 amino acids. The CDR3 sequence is CASSATSGGLNEQFF. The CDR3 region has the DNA TGTGCCAGCAGTGCCACTAGCGGGGGTTTAAATGAGCAGTTCTTC.

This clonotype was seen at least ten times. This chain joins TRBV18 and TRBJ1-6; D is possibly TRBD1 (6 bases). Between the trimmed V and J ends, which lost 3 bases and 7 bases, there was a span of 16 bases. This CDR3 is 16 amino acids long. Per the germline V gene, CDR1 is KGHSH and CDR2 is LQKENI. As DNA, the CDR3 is TGTGCCAGCTCACCTCTCATAACAGGGAGCAATTCACCCCTCCACTTT. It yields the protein CASSPLITGSNSPLHF.

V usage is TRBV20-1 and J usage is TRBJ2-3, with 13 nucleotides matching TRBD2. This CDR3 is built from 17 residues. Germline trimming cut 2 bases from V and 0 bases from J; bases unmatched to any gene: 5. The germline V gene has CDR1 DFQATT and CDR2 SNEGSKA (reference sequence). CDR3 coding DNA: TGCAGTGCTAGATTCCCGGGACTAGCGGGGAGCACAGATACGCAGTATTTT. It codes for CSARFPGLAGSTDTQYF.

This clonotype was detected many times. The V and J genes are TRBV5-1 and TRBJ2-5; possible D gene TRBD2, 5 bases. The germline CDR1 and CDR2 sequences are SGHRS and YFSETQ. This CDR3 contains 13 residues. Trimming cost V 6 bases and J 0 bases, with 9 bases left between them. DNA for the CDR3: TGCGCCAGCAACCCGGGAAACCAAGAGACCCAGTACTTC. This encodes CASNPGNQETQYF.

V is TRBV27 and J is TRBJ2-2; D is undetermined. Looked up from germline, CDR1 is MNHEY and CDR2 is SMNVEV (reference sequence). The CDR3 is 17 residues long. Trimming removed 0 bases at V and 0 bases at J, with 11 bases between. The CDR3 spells CASSLSGHHPNTGELFF. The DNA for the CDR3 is TGTGCCAGCAGTTTATCGGGCCACCACCCGAACACCGGGGAGCTGTTTTTT.

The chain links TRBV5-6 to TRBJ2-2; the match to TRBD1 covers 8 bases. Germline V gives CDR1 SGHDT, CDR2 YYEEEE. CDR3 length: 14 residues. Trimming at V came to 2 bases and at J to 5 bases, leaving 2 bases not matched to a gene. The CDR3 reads CASSFQGATGELFF. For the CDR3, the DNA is TGTGCCAGCAGCTTCCAGGGGGCTACCGGGGAGCTGTTTTTT.

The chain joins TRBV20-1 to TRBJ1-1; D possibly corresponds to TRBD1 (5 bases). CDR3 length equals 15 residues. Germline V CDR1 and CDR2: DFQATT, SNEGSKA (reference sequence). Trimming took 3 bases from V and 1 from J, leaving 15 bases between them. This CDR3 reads CSARTLGGGNTEAFF. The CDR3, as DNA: TGCAGTGCTAGGACCTTGGGGGGAGGGAACACTGAAGCTTTCTTT.

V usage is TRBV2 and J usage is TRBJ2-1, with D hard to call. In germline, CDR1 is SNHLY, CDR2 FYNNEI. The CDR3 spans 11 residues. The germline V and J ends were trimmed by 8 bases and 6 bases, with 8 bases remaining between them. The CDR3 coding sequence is TGTGCCAGCCGCCTAAGCAATGAGCAGTTCTTC. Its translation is CASRLSNEQFF.

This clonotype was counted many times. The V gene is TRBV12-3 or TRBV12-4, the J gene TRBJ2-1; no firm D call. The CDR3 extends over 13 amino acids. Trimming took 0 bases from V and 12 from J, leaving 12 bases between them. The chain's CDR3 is CASSLASRVGQFF. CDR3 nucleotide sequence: TGTGCCAGCAGTTTAGCGAGCCGGGTCGGGCAGTTCTTC.

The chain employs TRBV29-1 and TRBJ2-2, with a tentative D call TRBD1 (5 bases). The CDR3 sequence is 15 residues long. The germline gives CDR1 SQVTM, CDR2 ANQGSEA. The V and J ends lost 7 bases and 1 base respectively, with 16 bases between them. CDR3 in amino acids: CSALLTDWNTGELFF. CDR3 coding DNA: TGCAGCGCCTTACTGACAGACTGGAACACCGGGGAGCTGTTTTTT.

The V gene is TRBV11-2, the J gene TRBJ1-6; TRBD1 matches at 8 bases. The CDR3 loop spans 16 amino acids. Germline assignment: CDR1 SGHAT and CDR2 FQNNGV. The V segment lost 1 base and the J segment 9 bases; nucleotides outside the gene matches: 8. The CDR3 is CASSLATPGGGSPLHF. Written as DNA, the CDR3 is TGTGCCAGCAGCTTAGCTACTCCAGGGGGCGGTTCACCCCTCCACTTT.

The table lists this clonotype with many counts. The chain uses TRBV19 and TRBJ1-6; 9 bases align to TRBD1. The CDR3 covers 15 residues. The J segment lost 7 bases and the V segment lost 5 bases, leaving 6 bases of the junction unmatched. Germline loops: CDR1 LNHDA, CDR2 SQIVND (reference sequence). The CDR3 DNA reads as TGTGCCAGTAGTCGGGGACAGGGAAACAATTCACCCCTCCACTTT. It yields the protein CASSRGQGNNSPLHF.

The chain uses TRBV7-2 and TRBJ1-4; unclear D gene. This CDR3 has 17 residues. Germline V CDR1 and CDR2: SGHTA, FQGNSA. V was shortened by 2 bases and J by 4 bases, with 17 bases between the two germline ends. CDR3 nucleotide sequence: TGTGCCAGCAGCTTATTTCGGGGATCAGGTTATAATGAAAAACTGTTTTTT. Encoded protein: CASSLFRGSGYNEKLFF. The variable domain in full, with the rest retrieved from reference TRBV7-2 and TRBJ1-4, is GAGVSQSPSNKVTEKGKDVELRCDPISGHTALYWYRQSLGQGLEFLIYFQGNSAPDKSGLPSDRFSAERTGGSVSTLTIQRTQQEDSAVYLCASSLFRGSGYNEKLFFGSGTQLSVL.

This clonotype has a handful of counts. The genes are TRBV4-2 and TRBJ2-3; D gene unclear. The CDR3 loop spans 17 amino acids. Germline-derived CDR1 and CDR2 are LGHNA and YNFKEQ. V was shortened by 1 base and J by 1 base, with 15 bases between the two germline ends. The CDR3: CASSQGFSDKGTDTQYF. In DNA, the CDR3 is TGTGCCAGCAGCCAAGGGTTTTCGGATAAGGGCACAGATACGCAGTATTTT.